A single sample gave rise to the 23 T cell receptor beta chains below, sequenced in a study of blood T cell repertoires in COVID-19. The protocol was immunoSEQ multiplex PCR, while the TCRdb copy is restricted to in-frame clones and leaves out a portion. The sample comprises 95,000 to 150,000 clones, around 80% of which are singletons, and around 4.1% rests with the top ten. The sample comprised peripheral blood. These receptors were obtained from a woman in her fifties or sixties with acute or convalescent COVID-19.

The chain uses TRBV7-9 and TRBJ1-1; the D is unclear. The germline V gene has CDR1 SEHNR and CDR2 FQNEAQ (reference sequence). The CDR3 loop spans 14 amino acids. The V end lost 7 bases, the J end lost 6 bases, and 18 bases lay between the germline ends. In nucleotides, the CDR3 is TGTGCCAGCAACTCCGGGGAAGTTGGACCTGAAGCTTTCTTT. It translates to CASNSGEVGPEAFF.

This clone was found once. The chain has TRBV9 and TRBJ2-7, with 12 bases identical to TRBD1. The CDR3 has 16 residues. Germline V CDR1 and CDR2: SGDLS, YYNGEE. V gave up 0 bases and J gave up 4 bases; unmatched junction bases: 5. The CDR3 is CASSVGGTGGEYEQYF. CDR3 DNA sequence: TGTGCCAGCAGCGTAGGTGGGACAGGGGGCGAGTACGAGCAGTACTTC.

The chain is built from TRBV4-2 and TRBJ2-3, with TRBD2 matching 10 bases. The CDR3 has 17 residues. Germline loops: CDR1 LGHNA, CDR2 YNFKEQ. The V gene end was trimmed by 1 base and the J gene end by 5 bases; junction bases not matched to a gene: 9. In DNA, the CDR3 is TGTGCCAGCAGCCAAGTAGTAGCGGGGGGTGAAAAAGATACGCAGTATTTT. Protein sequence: CASSQVVAGGEKDTQYF.

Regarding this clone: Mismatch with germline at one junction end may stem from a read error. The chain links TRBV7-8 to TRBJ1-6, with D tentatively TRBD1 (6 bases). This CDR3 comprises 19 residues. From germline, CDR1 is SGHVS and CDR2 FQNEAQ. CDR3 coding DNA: TGCCCCCCCCGCCGGCTCCGGGTTCCAGGGGTTTCTTATAATTCACCCCTCCACTTT. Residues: CPPRRLRVPGVSYNSPLHF.

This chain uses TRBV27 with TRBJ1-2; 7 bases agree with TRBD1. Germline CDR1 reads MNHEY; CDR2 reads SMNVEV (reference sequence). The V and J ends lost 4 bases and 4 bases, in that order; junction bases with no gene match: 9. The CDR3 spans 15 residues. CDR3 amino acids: CASSSPGTAVYGYTF. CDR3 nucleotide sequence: TGTGCCAGCAGTTCCCCCGGGACAGCCGTCTATGGCTACACCTTC.

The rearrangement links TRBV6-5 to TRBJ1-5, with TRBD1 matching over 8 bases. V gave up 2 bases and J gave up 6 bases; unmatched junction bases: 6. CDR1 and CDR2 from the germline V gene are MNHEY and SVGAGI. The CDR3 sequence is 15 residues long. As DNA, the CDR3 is TGTGCCAGCAGTTACGGACAGGGATCGAGTCAGCCCCAGCATTTT. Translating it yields CASSYGQGSSQPQHF.

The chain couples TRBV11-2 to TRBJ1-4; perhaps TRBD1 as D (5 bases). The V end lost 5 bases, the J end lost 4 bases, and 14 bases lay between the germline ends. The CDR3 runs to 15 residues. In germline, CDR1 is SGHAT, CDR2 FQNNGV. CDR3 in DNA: TGTGCCAGCAGCCAAGACGGGGGTTTTAATGAAAAACTGTTTTTT. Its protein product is CASSQDGGFNEKLFF.

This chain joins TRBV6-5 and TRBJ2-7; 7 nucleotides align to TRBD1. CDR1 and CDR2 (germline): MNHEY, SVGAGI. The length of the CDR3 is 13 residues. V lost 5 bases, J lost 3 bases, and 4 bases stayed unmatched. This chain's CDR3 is CASSRQGLYEQYF. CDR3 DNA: TGTGCCAGCAGTCGACAGGGTCTCTACGAGCAGTACTTC.

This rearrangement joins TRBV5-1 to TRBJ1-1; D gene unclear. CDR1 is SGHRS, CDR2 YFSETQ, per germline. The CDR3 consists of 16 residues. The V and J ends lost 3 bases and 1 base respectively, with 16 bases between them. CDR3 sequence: CASSSVRGAGNTEAFF. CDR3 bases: TGCGCCAGCAGCTCCGTTCGAGGAGCCGGGAACACTGAAGCTTTCTTT. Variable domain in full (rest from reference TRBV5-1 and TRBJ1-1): KAGVTQTPRYLIKTRGQQVTLSCSPISGHRSVSWYQQTPGQGLQFLFEYFSETQRNKGNFPGRFSGRQFSNSRSEMNVSTLELGDSALYLCASSSVRGAGNTEAFFGQGTRLTVV.

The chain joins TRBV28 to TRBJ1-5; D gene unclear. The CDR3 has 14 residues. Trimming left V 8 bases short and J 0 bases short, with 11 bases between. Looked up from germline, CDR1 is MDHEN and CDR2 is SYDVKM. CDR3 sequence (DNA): TGTGCCAGCTTCCGGGGAGCTAGCAATCAGCCCCAGCATTTT. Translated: CASFRGASNQPQHF. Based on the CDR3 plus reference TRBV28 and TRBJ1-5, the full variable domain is DVKVTQSSRYLVKRTGEKVFLECVQDMDHENMFWYRQDPGLGLRLIYFSYDVKMKEKGDIPEGYSVSREKKERFSLILESASTNQTSMYLCASFRGASNQPQHFGDGTRLSIL.

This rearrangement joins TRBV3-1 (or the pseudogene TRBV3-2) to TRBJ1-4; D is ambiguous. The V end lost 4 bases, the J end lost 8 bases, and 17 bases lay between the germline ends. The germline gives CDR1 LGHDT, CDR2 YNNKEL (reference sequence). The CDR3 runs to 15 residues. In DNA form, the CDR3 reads TGTGCCAGCAGCCCTTTCTTAGTGGGAGAGGAAAAACTGTTTTTT. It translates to CASSPFLVGEEKLFF.

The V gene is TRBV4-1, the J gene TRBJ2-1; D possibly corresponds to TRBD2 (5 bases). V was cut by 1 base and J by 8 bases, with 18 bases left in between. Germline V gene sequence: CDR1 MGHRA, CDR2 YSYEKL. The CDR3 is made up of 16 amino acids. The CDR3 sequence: CASSQASAWTGDEQFF. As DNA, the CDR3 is TGCGCCAGCAGCCAAGCCTCAGCGTGGACCGGGGATGAGCAGTTCTTC.

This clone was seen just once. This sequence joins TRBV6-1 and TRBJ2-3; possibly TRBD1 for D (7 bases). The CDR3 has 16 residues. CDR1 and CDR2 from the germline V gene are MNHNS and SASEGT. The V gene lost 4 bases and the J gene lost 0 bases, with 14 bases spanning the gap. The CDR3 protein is CASSAPTGTSTDTQYF. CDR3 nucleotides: TGTGCCAGCAGTGCACCGACAGGGACTAGCACAGATACGCAGTATTTT.

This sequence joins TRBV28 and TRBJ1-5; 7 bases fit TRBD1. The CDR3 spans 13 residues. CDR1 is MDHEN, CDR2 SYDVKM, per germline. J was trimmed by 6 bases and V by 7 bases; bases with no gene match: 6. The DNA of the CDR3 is TGTGCCAGCATTAGTAGGGGGCCTCAGCCCCAGCATTTT. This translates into CASISRGPQPQHF.

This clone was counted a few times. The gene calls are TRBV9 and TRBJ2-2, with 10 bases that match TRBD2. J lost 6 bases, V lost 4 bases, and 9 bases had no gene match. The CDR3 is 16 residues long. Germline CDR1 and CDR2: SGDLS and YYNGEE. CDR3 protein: CASSPQRGGYSGELFF. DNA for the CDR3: TGTGCCAGCAGCCCTCAGCGGGGGGGTTACTCCGGGGAGCTGTTTTTT.

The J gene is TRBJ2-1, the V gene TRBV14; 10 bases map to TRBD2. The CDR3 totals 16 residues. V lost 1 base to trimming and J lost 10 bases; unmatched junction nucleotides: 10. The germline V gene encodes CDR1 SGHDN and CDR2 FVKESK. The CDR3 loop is CASSQATSGGAGEQFF. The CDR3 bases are TGTGCCAGCAGCCAAGCCACCAGCGGGGGGGCCGGAGAGCAGTTCTTC.

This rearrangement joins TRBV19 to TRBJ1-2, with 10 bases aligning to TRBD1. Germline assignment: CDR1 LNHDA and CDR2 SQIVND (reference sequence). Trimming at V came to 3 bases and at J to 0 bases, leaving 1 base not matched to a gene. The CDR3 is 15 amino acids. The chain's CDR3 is CASSIGQGANYGYTF. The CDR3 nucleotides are TGTGCCAGTAGTATCGGACAGGGGGCTAACTATGGCTACACCTTC.

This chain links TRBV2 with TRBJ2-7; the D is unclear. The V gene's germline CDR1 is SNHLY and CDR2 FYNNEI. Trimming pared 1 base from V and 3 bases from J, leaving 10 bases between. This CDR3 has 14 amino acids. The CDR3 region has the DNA TGTGCCAGCAGTGAAGGGGCCACTCTCTACGAGCAGTACTTC. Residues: CASSEGATLYEQYF.

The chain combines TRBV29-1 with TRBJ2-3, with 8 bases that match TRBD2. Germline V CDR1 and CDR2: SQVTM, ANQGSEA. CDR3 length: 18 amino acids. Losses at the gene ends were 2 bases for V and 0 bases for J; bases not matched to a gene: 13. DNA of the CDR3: TGCAGCGTTGAAACGGGAGGGAGGTCCAGCACTAGCACAGATACGCAGTATTTT. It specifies CSVETGGRSSTSTDTQYF.

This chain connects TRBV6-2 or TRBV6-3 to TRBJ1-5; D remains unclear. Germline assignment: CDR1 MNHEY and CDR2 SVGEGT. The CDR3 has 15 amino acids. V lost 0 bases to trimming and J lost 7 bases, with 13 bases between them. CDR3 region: CASSYSMAGRQPQHF. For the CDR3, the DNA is TGTGCCAGCAGTTACTCGATGGCGGGGAGACAGCCCCAGCATTTT.

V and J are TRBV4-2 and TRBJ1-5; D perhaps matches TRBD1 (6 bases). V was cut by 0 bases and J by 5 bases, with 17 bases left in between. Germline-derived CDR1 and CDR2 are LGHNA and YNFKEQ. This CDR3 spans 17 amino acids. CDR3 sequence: CASSQDLTGLIYQPQHF. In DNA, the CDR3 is TGTGCCAGCAGCCAAGATTTAACAGGGCTTATATATCAGCCCCAGCATTTT.

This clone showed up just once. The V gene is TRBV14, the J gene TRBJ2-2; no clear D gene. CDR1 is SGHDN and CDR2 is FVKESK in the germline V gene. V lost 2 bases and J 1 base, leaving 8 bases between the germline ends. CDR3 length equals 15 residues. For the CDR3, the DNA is TGTGCCAGCAGCCAATATACATGGAACACCGGGGAGCTGTTTTTT. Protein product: CASSQYTWNTGELFF.

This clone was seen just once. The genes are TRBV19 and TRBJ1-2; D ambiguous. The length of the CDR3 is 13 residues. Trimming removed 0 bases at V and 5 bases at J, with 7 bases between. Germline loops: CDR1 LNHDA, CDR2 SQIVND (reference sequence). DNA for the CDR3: TGTGCCAGTAGTATAGATCCCGGTTATGGCTACACCTTC. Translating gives CASSIDPGYGYTF.